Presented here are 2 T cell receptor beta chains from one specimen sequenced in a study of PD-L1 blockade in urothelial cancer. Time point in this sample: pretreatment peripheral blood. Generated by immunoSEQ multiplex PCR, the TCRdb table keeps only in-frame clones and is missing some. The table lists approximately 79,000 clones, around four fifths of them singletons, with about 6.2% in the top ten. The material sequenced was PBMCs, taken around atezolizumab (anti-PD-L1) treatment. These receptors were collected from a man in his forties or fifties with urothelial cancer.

This CDR3 is CASSNSGARLFF. The CDR3, as DNA: TGTGCCAGCAGCAATAGCGGGGCGAGGCTGTTTTTT. The rearrangement links TRBV2 to TRBJ2-2; 8 bases line up with TRBD2. Germline CDR1 SNHLY, CDR2 FYNNEI. This CDR3 region has 12 residues. With 6 bases clipped from V and 13 bases from J, the junction kept 7 bases outside the gene matches. Filled out from reference TRBV2 and TRBJ2-2, the complete variable domain reads EPEVTQTPSHQVTQMGQEVILRCVPISNHLYFYWYRQILGQKVEFLVSFYNNEISEKSEIFDDQFSVERPDGSNFTLKIRSTKLEDSAMYFCASSNSGARLFFGEGSRLTVL.

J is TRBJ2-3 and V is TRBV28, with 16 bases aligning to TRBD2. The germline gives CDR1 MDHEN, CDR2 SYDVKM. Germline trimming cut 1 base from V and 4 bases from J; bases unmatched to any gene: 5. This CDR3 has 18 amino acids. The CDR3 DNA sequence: TGTGCCAGCAGTTTATCGGGACTAGCGGGAGGGCCGTCAGATACGCAGTATTTT. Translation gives CASSLSGLAGGPSDTQYF.